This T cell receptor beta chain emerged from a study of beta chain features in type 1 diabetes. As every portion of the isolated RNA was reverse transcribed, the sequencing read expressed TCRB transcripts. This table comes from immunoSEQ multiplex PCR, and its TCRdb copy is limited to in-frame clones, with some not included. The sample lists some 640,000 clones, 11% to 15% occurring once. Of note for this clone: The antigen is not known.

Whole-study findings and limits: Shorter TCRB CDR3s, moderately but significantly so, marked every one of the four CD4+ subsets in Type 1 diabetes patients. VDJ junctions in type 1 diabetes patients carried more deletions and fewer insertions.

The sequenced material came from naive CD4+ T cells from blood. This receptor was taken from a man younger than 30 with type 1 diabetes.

CDR3 nucleotide sequence: TGTGCCAGCAGTTTAACAGGGTATAGTCAGCCCCAGCATTTT. Amino acid sequence: CASSLTGYSQPQHF. This chain uses TRBV28 with TRBJ1-5; possibly TRBD1 for D (6 bases). The CDR3 contains 14 residues. Germline values: CDR1 MDHEN, CDR2 SYDVKM. The V and J ends lost 2 bases and 6 bases respectively, with 11 bases between them.